The T cell receptor beta chain described here comes from a study of blood T cells in healthy people across ages. This CDR3 comprises 13 residues. Trimming took 7 bases from V and 1 from J, leaving 10 bases between them. Alongside a J-beta primer mix, a sample-barcoded 5' primer served in a second PCR lasting about 7 to 11 cycles. TCRdb used MiXCR to reprocess the 5' RACE reads, holding one entry per CDR3 protein. The sample consists of 750,000 to 950,000 distinct CDR3 sequences, approximately 32% of them appearing once. These data are also associated with another study on T cells of mothers and their children.

The receptor's source is a woman in her 40s in good health. The sequenced sample was blood. V and J are TRBV12-3 or TRBV12-4 and TRBJ1-1; D perhaps matches TRBD1 (6 bases). In DNA form, the CDR3 reads TGTGCCAGCAAGGGGGACGGGAACACTGAAGCTTTCTTT. Its translation is CASKGDGNTEAFF.